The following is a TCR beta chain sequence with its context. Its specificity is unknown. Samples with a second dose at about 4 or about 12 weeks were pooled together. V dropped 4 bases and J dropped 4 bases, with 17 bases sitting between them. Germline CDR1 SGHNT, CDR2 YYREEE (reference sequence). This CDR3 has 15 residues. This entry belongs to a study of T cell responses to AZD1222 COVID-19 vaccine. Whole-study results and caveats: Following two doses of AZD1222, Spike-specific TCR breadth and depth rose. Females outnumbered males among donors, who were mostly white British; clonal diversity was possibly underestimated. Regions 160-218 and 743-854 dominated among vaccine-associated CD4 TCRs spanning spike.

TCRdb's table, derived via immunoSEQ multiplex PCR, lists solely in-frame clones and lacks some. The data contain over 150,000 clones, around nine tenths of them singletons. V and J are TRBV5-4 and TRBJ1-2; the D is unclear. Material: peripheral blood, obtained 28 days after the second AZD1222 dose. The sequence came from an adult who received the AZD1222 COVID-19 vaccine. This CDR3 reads CASSPGQAPGYGYTF. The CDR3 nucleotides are TGTGCCAGCAGCCCCGGTCAGGCCCCGGGCTATGGCTACACCTTC.